Listed here are 31 T cell receptor beta chains from one sample, sequenced in a study of shared clonotypes between healthy human individuals. Generated by immunoSEQ multiplex PCR, the TCRdb table keeps only in-frame clones and is missing some. The sample contains about 1 million clones, approximately 68% of which appear only once. The specimen sequenced was memory CD4+ T cells sorted from blood. The subset is: CD45RA-negative fraction. The source is a man between 18 and 29 years old in good health.

The chain combines TRBV27 with TRBJ1-5; D gene ambiguous. In germline, CDR1 is MNHEY, CDR2 SMNVEV (reference sequence). The CDR3 covers 15 residues. With 0 bases removed from V and 7 bases from J, the gap between germline ends came to 13 bases. This CDR3 is CASSLSIVGRQPQHF. CDR3 DNA: TGTGCCAGCAGTTTATCGATCGTAGGGAGGCAGCCCCAGCATTTT.

In regard to this clone: The sample contains more than one DNA sequence encoding this CDR3. This chain links TRBV27 with TRBJ1-6, with D maybe TRBD1 (6 bases). The germline V gene has CDR1 MNHEY and CDR2 SMNVEV (reference sequence). The CDR3 is 16 amino acids. Trimming took off 0 bases at V and 1 base at J, with 7 bases between the two ends. CDR3 DNA: TGTGCCAGCAGTTTATCTACAGGGTCCTATAATTCACCCCTCCACTTT. Translated, it gives CASSLSTGSYNSPLHF.

The V and J genes are TRBV7-2 and TRBJ2-2, with 7 bases fitting TRBD2. V was clipped by 2 bases and J by 4 bases; unmatched bases: 4. Per the germline V gene, CDR1 is SGHTA and CDR2 is FQGNSA. This CDR3 is 15 amino acids long. The CDR3 sequence: CASSLIPGGTGELFF. CDR3 bases: TGTGCCAGCAGCTTAATCCCGGGGGGCACCGGGGAGCTGTTTTTT.

The gene calls are TRBV7-2 and TRBJ1-5, with 9 bases identical to TRBD1. Germline V gene sequence: CDR1 SGHTA, CDR2 FQGNSA. The CDR3 runs to 15 residues. The ends lost 2 bases at V and 4 bases at J; junction bases unmatched: 3. CDR3 in amino acids: CASSLWTGENQPQHF. CDR3 in DNA: TGTGCCAGCAGCTTATGGACAGGGGAGAATCAGCCCCAGCATTTT.

This chain uses TRBV2 with TRBJ2-2; D gene uncertain. Trimming stripped 2 bases from V and 4 bases from J, with 11 bases between. CDR1 and CDR2 from the germline V gene are SNHLY and FYNNEI. The CDR3 contains 15 residues. CDR3 region: CASSERIQGTGELFF. The CDR3 DNA reads as TGTGCCAGCAGTGAACGAATCCAAGGCACCGGGGAGCTGTTTTTT. Looking up the rest from reference TRBV2 and TRBJ2-2 gives the full variable domain: EPEVTQTPSHQVTQMGQEVILRCVPISNHLYFYWYRQILGQKVEFLVSFYNNEISEKSEIFDDQFSVERPDGSNFTLKIRSTKLEDSAMYFCASSERIQGTGELFFGEGSRLTVL.

This clone showed up just a few times. DNA for the CDR3: TGTGCCAGCACCCCGACAGCGAACACTGAAGCTTTCTTT. It is translated as CASTPTANTEAFF. V is TRBV2 and J is TRBJ1-1; the D gene is possibly TRBD1 (5 bases). This CDR3 comprises 13 residues. Germline lookup yields CDR1 SNHLY and CDR2 FYNNEI. Trimming removed 7 bases at V and 1 base at J, with 10 bases between.

This clone has ten or more counts. The chain combines TRBV14 with TRBJ1-6; 9 positions agree with TRBD1. The CDR3 runs to 16 residues. From germline, CDR1 is SGHDN and CDR2 FVKESK. The trim removed 4 bases at V and 7 bases at J, leaving 8 bases unmatched. CDR3 nucleotide sequence: TGTGCCAGCAGCCCCTTGGACAGGGGATTCAATTCACCCCTCCACTTT. It translates to CASSPLDRGFNSPLHF.

A word on this clone: Within the sample, other DNA sequences also encode this same CDR3. The V and J genes are TRBV29-1 and TRBJ2-1; 15 bases map to TRBD2. CDR1 is SQVTM and CDR2 is ANQGSEA in the germline V gene. The ends lost 6 bases at V and 6 bases at J; junction bases unmatched: 3. The CDR3 has 14 amino acids. The CDR3 sequence is CSVQGLAGGNEQFF. CDR3 DNA: TGCAGCGTCCAGGGACTAGCGGGAGGCAATGAGCAGTTCTTC.

V gene TRBV28 combines with J gene TRBJ1-5; D not resolved. Trimming shortened V by 9 bases and J by 2 bases, and 8 bases separated the two germline ends. Per the germline V gene, CDR1 is MDHEN and CDR2 is SYDVKM. The CDR3 extends over 12 amino acids. Here the CDR3 DNA reads TGTGCCAGTTATACTCGCAATCAGCCCCAGCATTTT. It is translated as CASYTRNQPQHF.

V gene TRBV10-3 combines with J gene TRBJ2-7, with D unresolved. Per the germline V gene, CDR1 is ENHRY and CDR2 is SYGVKD. V was cut by 0 bases and J by 2 bases, with 8 bases left in between. CDR3 length: 14 residues. CDR3 loop: CAISESRTAYEQYF. CDR3 bases: TGTGCCATCAGTGAGTCGAGGACGGCCTACGAGCAGTACTTC.

The chain has TRBV14 and TRBJ1-6; 8 bases agree with TRBD1. The CDR3 runs to 15 residues. The germline CDR1 and CDR2 sequences are SGHDN and FVKESK. Unmatched junction bases numbered 2, after V lost 0 bases and J lost 7 bases. The CDR3 is CASSQEGQGNSPLHF. CDR3 DNA: TGTGCCAGCAGCCAAGAAGGACAGGGAAATTCACCCCTCCACTTT.

This chain links TRBV6-1 with TRBJ2-7; 9 positions agree with TRBD1. Looked up from germline, CDR1 is MNHNS and CDR2 is SASEGT. The CDR3 length is 15 residues. With V trimmed by 3 bases and J by 6 bases, 9 bases remained unmatched. CDR3 sequence (DNA): TGTGCCAGCAGTGACCCGGGACAGGGTAAGAGCGAGCAGTACTTC. Encoded protein: CASSDPGQGKSEQYF.

The chain employs TRBV7-8 and TRBJ2-5; maybe TRBD2 (6 bases). The CDR3 runs to 15 residues. Per the germline V gene, CDR1 is SGHVS and CDR2 is FQNEAQ. Between the trimmed V and J ends, which lost 1 base and 6 bases, there was a span of 15 bases. CDR3: CASSLGGTSTQTQYF. The CDR3 DNA reads TGTGCCAGCAGCTTAGGAGGAACTAGCACGCAGACCCAGTACTTC.

The J gene is TRBJ2-7, the V gene TRBV4-1; perhaps TRBD1 as D (6 bases). This CDR3 is built from 15 residues. Germline V gives CDR1 MGHRA, CDR2 YSYEKL. V was clipped by 6 bases and J by 7 bases, with 22 bases between them. The CDR3 DNA follows: TGCGCCAGCAGGCCTACGTGGGGGCAGGAGCAAGAGCAGTACTTC. Its protein product is CASRPTWGQEQEQYF.

This clone was detected a few times. V usage is TRBV5-1 and J usage is TRBJ2-1; perhaps TRBD2 as D (7 bases). Germline loops: CDR1 SGHRS, CDR2 YFSETQ. Trimming cost V 0 bases and J 7 bases, with 17 bases left between them. This CDR3 has 16 residues. The CDR3 DNA sequence: TGCGCCAGCAGCTTGGCCGGGGGCGGGAGTGAAAATGAGCAGTTCTTC. The encoded protein is CASSLAGGGSENEQFF. Filled out from reference TRBV5-1 and TRBJ2-1, the complete variable domain reads KAGVTQTPRYLIKTRGQQVTLSCSPISGHRSVSWYQQTPGQGLQFLFEYFSETQRNKGNFPGRFSGRQFSNSRSEMNVSTLELGDSALYLCASSLAGGGSENEQFFGPGTRLTVL.

The chain combines TRBV7-3 with TRBJ1-1; 7 bases agree with TRBD1. Germline CDR1 and CDR2: SGHTA and FQGTGA. The CDR3 extends over 14 amino acids. Trimming removed 5 bases from V and 5 bases from J; junction bases left unmatched: 8. CDR3 in DNA: TGTGCCAGCAGCCCCGGACAGGCGGGGACTGAAGCTTTCTTT. Translation gives CASSPGQAGTEAFF.

Notes on this clone: Additional DNA sequences in this sample encode the identical CDR3. The chain joins TRBV6-1 to TRBJ2-5; D is unclear. Per germline, CDR1 MNHNS and CDR2 SASEGT. Trimming pared 4 bases from V and 1 base from J, leaving 10 bases between. This CDR3 is built from 14 residues. In nucleotides, the CDR3 is TGTGCCAGCAGTGTTGGACGGGCCCAAGAGACCCAGTACTTC. Translating it yields CASSVGRAQETQYF.

This clone came up a few times. V is TRBV6-1 and J is TRBJ1-1; D is possibly TRBD1 (5 bases). With 2 bases removed from V and 6 bases from J, the gap between germline ends came to 13 bases. The CDR3 spans 14 residues. Germline-derived CDR1 and CDR2 are MNHNS and SASEGT. CDR3 bases: TGTGCCAGCAGTGAATCAAGGGGAGGGGCTGAAGCTTTCTTT. This gives the protein CASSESRGGAEAFF.

The V and J genes are TRBV19 and TRBJ2-1, with TRBD2 matching 11 bases. The CDR3 loop spans 15 amino acids. V dropped 6 bases and J dropped 7; count of bases not matched to a gene: 8. Germline CDR1 is LNHDA and CDR2 is SQIVND (reference sequence). The DNA of the CDR3 is TGTGCCAGTAGCCTAACTAGCGGGAGTGGGAATGAGCAGTTCTTC. It encodes CASSLTSGSGNEQFF.

This chain links TRBV2 with TRBJ2-6, with a weak D call TRBD1 (5 bases). The V and J ends lost 4 bases and 0 bases respectively, with 10 bases between them. Germline assignment: CDR1 SNHLY and CDR2 FYNNEI. This CDR3 comprises 16 residues. CDR3 in DNA: TGTGCCAGCAGTGCTGACAGCCTCTCTGGGGCCAACGTCCTGACTTTC. This sequence encodes CASSADSLSGANVLTF.

The chain uses TRBV18 and TRBJ2-5, with D perhaps given as TRBD1 or TRBD2 (6 bases each). The CDR3 loop spans 14 amino acids. Germline lookup yields CDR1 KGHSH and CDR2 LQKENI. V shed 3 bases and J shed 2 bases, with 10 bases lying between them. CDR3 protein: CASSPRRGQETQYF. Written as DNA, the CDR3 is TGTGCCAGCTCACCCCGGAGGGGGCAAGAGACCCAGTACTTC.

On this clone: Other DNA sequences in this specimen translate into the identical CDR3. J is TRBJ2-1 and V is TRBV18; 9 bases line up with TRBD2. CDR1 and CDR2 (germline): KGHSH, LQKENI. The CDR3 is 15 residues long. V was pared by 3 bases and J by 4 bases, with 4 bases of the junction left unmatched. The CDR3 nucleotides are TGTGCCAGCTCACCGGGGCTAGCGGGGTACAATGAGCAGTTCTTC. It encodes CASSPGLAGYNEQFF.

This sequence joins TRBV6-5 and TRBJ1-6; D is possibly TRBD1 (5 bases). Germline values: CDR1 MNHEY, CDR2 SVGAGI. Trimming removed 0 bases from V and 11 bases from J, with 17 bases in between. This CDR3 is built from 16 residues. For the CDR3, the DNA is TGTGCCAGCAGTTACTCCGGGTCGGCAGGGTCAGCACCCCTCCACTTT. Translation: CASSYSGSAGSAPLHF.

The chain has TRBV9 and TRBJ2-2; 8 nucleotides match TRBD1. This CDR3 is built from 14 residues. Trimming cost V 3 bases and J 12 bases; bases outside gene matches: 10. Germline V CDR1 and CDR2: SGDLS, YYNGEE. CDR3 in amino acids: CASSEGGQAPKLFF. The CDR3 bases are TGTGCCAGCAGCGAAGGGGGACAGGCGCCAAAGCTGTTTTTT.

The chain uses TRBV30 and TRBJ2-2; D uncertain. Trimming took 2 bases from V and 8 from J, leaving 6 bases between them. Germline assignment: CDR1 GTSNPN and CDR2 SVGIG (reference sequence). CDR3 length: 11 residues. CDR3 protein: CAWSSTGELFF. The CDR3 DNA is TGTGCCTGGAGTTCAACGGGGGAGCTGTTTTTT.

The chain has TRBV30 and TRBJ2-7, with 8 bases aligning to TRBD1. Germline V gives CDR1 GTSNPN, CDR2 SVGIG (reference sequence). This CDR3 has 13 amino acids. The trim removed 2 bases at V and 6 bases at J, leaving 6 bases unmatched. The CDR3 reads CAWSLQGAREQYF. Written as DNA, the CDR3 is TGTGCCTGGAGTCTTCAGGGGGCTCGCGAGCAGTACTTC.

This clone has only a few counts. The chain combines TRBV29-1 with TRBJ1-2, with TRBD1 identical over 9 bases. The germline CDR1 and CDR2 sequences are SQVTM and ANQGSEA. V lost 6 bases and J lost 4; bases outside the gene matches: 9. The CDR3 has 14 residues. CDR3 bases: TGCAGCGTGGAGGACAGGGGAAGGTTCTATGGCTACACCTTC. Amino acids: CSVEDRGRFYGYTF.

The chain employs TRBV5-6 and TRBJ2-3, with D maybe TRBD2 (6 bases). V lost 5 bases and J lost 3, with 7 bases in between. Germline-derived CDR1 and CDR2 are SGHDT and YYEEEE. The CDR3 length is 12 residues. The DNA for the CDR3 is TGTGCCAGCAGTGGGACTACAGATACGCAGTATTTT. Encoded protein: CASSGTTDTQYF. The variable domain in full, completed from reference TRBV5-6 and TRBJ2-3, reads DAGVTQSPTHLIKTRGQQVTLRCSPKSGHDTVSWYQQALGQGPQFIFQYYEEEERQRGNFPDRFSGHQFPNYSSELNVNALLLGDSALYLCASSGTTDTQYFGPGTRLTVL.

V and J are TRBV6-5 and TRBJ1-6; 10 bases are shared with TRBD1. This CDR3 is built from 16 residues. V trimming: 2 bases; J trimming: 5 bases; junction bases outside the gene matches: 3. CDR1 is MNHEY, CDR2 SVGAGI, per germline. The CDR3 is CASSYRTGGNNSPLHF. The CDR3 DNA is TGTGCCAGCAGTTACCGGACAGGGGGGAATAATTCACCCCTCCACTTT.

This clone has just a few counts. The chain carries TRBV10-3 and TRBJ2-1; 12 bases match TRBD2. The CDR3 totals 17 residues. Germline lookup yields CDR1 ENHRY and CDR2 SYGVKD. The V gene end was trimmed by 4 bases and the J gene end by 5 bases; junction bases not matched to a gene: 9. CDR3 residues: CAISGSRTSGVNNEQFF. DNA for the CDR3: TGTGCCATCAGTGGTTCTAGGACTAGCGGGGTTAACAATGAGCAGTTCTTC.

About this clone itself: In the same sample, other DNA sequences code for this CDR3. This chain links TRBV30 with TRBJ1-5; 7 positions match TRBD1. The germline V gene has CDR1 GTSNPN and CDR2 SVGIG (reference sequence). Trimming cost V 5 bases and J 1 base; bases outside gene matches: 2. The CDR3 sequence is 13 residues long. The CDR3 nucleotides are TGTGCCTGGGGGGGACAGAGCAATCAGCCCCAGCATTTT. Amino acid sequence: CAWGGQSNQPQHF.